This T cell receptor (beta chain) was documented in a study of a mutant IDH1 vaccine in newly diagnosed glioma. As regards this clone: Its antigen is unknown.

Sequenced by immunoSEQ multiplex PCR; TCRdb stores in-frame clones only, minus some. The sample consists of 35,000 to 45,000 clones, approximately 80% of them appearing once. Sample time point: week 35, safety follow-up. Every vaccine dose comprised 300 ug of mutant IDH1 20-mer peptide plus topical imiquimod. The patients received vaccinations eight times, in weeks 1, 3, 5, 7, 11, 15, 19 and 23. V lost 3 bases, J lost 2 bases, and 11 bases lay in between. Germline V gene data show CDR1 as SGHRS and CDR2 as YFSETQ. There are 14 residues in the CDR3. The sequencing used PBMCs, collected from a glioma patient whose treatment included an IDH1 peptide vaccine. This rearrangement joins TRBV5-1 to TRBJ2-5; no clear D. This clonotype was obtained from a woman aged 50 to 60 with glioma. Here the CDR3 reads CASSWADAQETQYF. CDR3 DNA sequence: TGCGCCAGCAGCTGGGCGGACGCTCAAGAGACCCAGTACTTC.